This entry describes one TCR beta chain. Its matching antigen is unknown. The data originate from a study of type 1 regulatory T cells. Looking at the study overall: An in vitro protocol generated T-allo10, a Tr1-enriched, alloantigen-specific CD4 T cell product.

TCRdb re-analysed the reads in MiXCR, keeping a single row per CDR3 protein. The sample lists roughly 65,000 distinct CDR3 sequences, almost 50% occurring once. Study-wide points: Compared with non-Tr1 cells, Tr1 cells showed a narrower TCR repertoire.

The germline CDR1 and CDR2 sequences are LGHNA and YNFKEQ. The CDR3 consists of 16 residues. V trimming: 0 bases; J trimming: 4 bases; junction bases outside the gene matches: 6. This chain uses TRBV4-2 with TRBJ1-3, with 7 bases fitting TRBD1. This TCR was sampled from a human donor in good health. The sequenced material came from cultured non-Tr1 T cells, either the whole culture or a sorted T cell fraction (not recorded which). CDR3 loop: CASSQEAGGSGNTIYF. The CDR3 DNA follows: TGTGCCAGCAGCCAAGAGGCAGGGGGAAGCGGAAACACCATATATTTT.